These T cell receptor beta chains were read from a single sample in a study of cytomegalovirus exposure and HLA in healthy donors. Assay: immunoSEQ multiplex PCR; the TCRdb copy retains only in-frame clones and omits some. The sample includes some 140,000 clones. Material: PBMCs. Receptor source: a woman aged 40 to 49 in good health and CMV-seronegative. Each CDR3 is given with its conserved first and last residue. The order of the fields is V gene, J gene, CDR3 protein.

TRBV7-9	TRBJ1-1	CASSPDRYTEAFF
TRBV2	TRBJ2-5	CASSEPGSGETQYF
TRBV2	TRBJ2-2	CASATHSGGGELFF
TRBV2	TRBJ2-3	CASSEAQRGARTQYF
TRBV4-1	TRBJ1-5	CASSQSTDSNQPQHF
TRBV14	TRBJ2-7	CASSHGGTGDIEQYF
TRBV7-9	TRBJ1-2	CASSFRDRDGYTF
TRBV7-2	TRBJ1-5	CASSEGSDQPQHF
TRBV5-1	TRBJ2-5	CASSLGSTRGETQYF
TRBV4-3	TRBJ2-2	CASSQDGGTGELFF
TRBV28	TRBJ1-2	CASSLSAAGYTF
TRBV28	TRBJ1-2	CASFRQSYGYTF
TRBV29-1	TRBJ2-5	CSAVVFPQETQYF
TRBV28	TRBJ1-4	CASSSWRGDEKLFF
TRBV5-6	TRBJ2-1	CASSLRRGGPDEQFF
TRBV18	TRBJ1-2	CASSPPGQGTYGYTF
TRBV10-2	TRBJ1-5	CASSESHGSNQPQHF
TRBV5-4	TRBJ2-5	CASSLGADPSQETQYF
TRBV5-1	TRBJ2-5	CASSAGQGAIGGETQYF
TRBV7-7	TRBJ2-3	CASSSGLVGTDTQYF
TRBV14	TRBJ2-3	CASSLQTGRTDTQYF
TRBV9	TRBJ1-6	CASSVASGQGQNNSPLHF
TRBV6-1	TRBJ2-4	CASRTDPLAKNIQYF
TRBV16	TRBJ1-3	CASSPQSISSGNTIYF
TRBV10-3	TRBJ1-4	CAISGDRGDEKLFF
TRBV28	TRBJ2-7	CASSLTGQEQYF
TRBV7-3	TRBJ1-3	CASSMGSGGANTIYF
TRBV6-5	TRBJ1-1	CASRPTAGTEAFF
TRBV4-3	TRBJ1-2	CASSHSRGGALGGYTF
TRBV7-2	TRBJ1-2	CASSLARGEGYTF
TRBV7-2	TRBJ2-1	CASSLMVTSGADEQFF
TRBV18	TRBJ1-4	CASSPQHGAGEEKLFF